This is a list of T cell receptor beta chains from one sample in a study of blood T cell repertoires in COVID-19. The table came from immunoSEQ multiplex PCR; TCRdb's copy has only in-frame clones and leaves some out. The profile shows approximately 97,000 clones, 80% to 90% of them singletons. The sequenced sample consisted of peripheral blood. The receptor source for this set is a man between 50 and 59 years old with COVID-19, enrolled during active disease. CDR3s include the opening cysteine and the closing phenylalanine or tryptophan. D genes are given only for firm matches. Size is omitted from some rows. Given values are once, few, many or a class for expanded clones.

d_gene: TRBD1; v_gene: TRBV5-5; j_gene: TRBJ1-4; abundance: once; CDR3aa: CASSAYSQGASNEKLFF; CDR3nt: TGTGCCAGCAGCGCCTACTCCCAGGGGGCTTCTAATGAAAAACTGTTTTTT
d_gene: NA; v_gene: TRBV10-1; j_gene: TRBJ1-4; abundance: NA; CDR3aa: CASRGRDNQEKLFF; CDR3nt: TGCGCCAGCAGGGGGCGGGATAACCAAGAAAAACTGTTTTTT
d_gene: NA; v_gene: TRBV10-3; j_gene: TRBJ1-2; abundance: NA; CDR3aa: CAISASETNYGYTF; CDR3nt: TGTGCCATCAGTGCCAGCGAAACTAACTATGGCTACACCTTC
d_gene: TRBD1; v_gene: TRBV2; j_gene: TRBJ1-1; abundance: NA; CDR3aa: CASSRQGGVTEAFF; CDR3nt: TGTGCCAGCAGTCGACAGGGCGGAGTGACTGAAGCTTTCTTT
d_gene: TRBD1; v_gene: TRBV19; j_gene: TRBJ1-1; abundance: few; CDR3aa: CASSKGQGSTEAFF; CDR3nt: TGTGCCAGTAGTAAAGGACAGGGGAGCACTGAAGCTTTCTTT
d_gene: NA; v_gene: TRBV18; j_gene: TRBJ1-6; abundance: NA; CDR3aa: CASHAGYSNSPLHF; CDR3nt: TGTGCCAGCCACGCGGGATATAGTAATTCACCCCTCCACTTT
d_gene: NA; v_gene: TRBV28; j_gene: TRBJ1-5; abundance: NA; CDR3aa: CASSLSPYQPQHF; CDR3nt: TGTGCCAGCAGTTTATCCCCTTATCAGCCCCAGCATTTT
d_gene: TRBD1; v_gene: TRBV6-5; j_gene: TRBJ1-6; abundance: NA; CDR3aa: CASSYSGTDNSPLHF; CDR3nt: TGTGCCAGCAGTTACTCGGGGACAGACAATTCACCCCTCCACTTT
d_gene: NA; v_gene: TRBV21-1; j_gene: TRBJ1-2; abundance: few; CDR3aa: CASMRQLYGYTF; CDR3nt: TGTGCCAGCATGCGACAGCTCTATGGCTACACCTTC
d_gene: NA; v_gene: TRBV12-3/TRBV12-4; j_gene: TRBJ1-2; abundance: NA; CDR3aa: CASRRTVGGYTF; CDR3nt: TGTGCCAGCAGACGGACAGTCGGTGGCTACACCTTC
d_gene: NA; v_gene: TRBV10-3; j_gene: TRBJ1-6; abundance: NA; CDR3aa: CATGTGINLSPLHF; CDR3nt: TGTGCCACCGGCACCGGGATTAACCTTTCACCCCTCCACTTT
d_gene: TRBD1; v_gene: TRBV29-1; j_gene: TRBJ2-4; abundance: NA; CDR3aa: CSVDTGGAKNIQYF; CDR3nt: TGCAGCGTTGACACAGGGGGGGCCAAAAACATTCAGTACTTC
d_gene: TRBD1; v_gene: TRBV28; j_gene: TRBJ1-5; abundance: NA; CDR3aa: CASSSRRQGARYQPQHF; CDR3nt: TGTGCCAGCAGTTCACGACGGCAGGGGGCCAGATATCAGCCCCAGCATTTT
d_gene: NA; v_gene: TRBV3-1/TRBV3-2; j_gene: TRBJ1-6; abundance: NA; CDR3aa: CASSRALTGYNSPLHF; CDR3nt: TGTGCCAGCAGCCGGGCGCTTACAGGGTACAATTCACCCCTCCACTTT
d_gene: NA; v_gene: TRBV2; j_gene: TRBJ1-5; abundance: NA; CDR3aa: CASSPTAGGNQPQHF; CDR3nt: TGTGCCAGCAGTCCGACAGCCGGTGGCAATCAGCCCCAGCATTTT
d_gene: NA; v_gene: TRBV30; j_gene: TRBJ1-3; abundance: NA; CDR3aa: CAWSFQGFGNTIYF; CDR3nt: TGTGCCTGGAGCTTCCAGGGGTTTGGAAACACCATATATTTT
d_gene: NA; v_gene: TRBV6-6; j_gene: TRBJ1-2; abundance: NA; CDR3aa: CASSQLKKTNYGYTF; CDR3nt: TGTGCCAGCAGTCAGCTGAAGAAAACTAACTATGGCTACACCTTC
d_gene: NA; v_gene: TRBV7-9; j_gene: TRBJ2-1; abundance: NA; CDR3aa: CASSPTPGGISYNEQFF; CDR3nt: TGTGCCAGCAGCCCCACACCTGGGGGGATCTCCTACAATGAGCAGTTCTTC
d_gene: NA; v_gene: TRBV11-3; j_gene: TRBJ1-2; abundance: few; CDR3aa: CASSLGGTTTNYGYTF; CDR3nt: TGTGCCAGCAGCCTAGGCGGGACGACGACTAACTATGGCTACACCTTC
d_gene: TRBD2; v_gene: TRBV3-1/TRBV3-2; j_gene: TRBJ2-2; abundance: NA; CDR3aa: CASSLLTSGIHGELFF; CDR3nt: TGTGCCAGCAGCCTCCTGACTAGCGGGATCCACGGGGAGCTGTTTTTT
d_gene: TRBD1; v_gene: TRBV7-9; j_gene: TRBJ1-2; abundance: NA; CDR3aa: CASSLRGGDSYGYTF; CDR3nt: TGTGCCAGCAGCTTACGCGGGGGGGACAGCTATGGCTACACCTTC
d_gene: TRBD1; v_gene: TRBV19; j_gene: TRBJ1-1; abundance: NA; CDR3aa: CARNFSASRPQGAKDTEAFF; CDR3nt: TGTGCCAGAAACTTTTCTGCGTCCCGCCCACAGGGGGCGAAGGACACTGAAGCTTTCTTT
d_gene: NA; v_gene: TRBV4-1; j_gene: TRBJ1-2; abundance: NA; CDR3aa: CASRSSGGYGYTF; CDR3nt: TGCGCCAGCAGGTCGTCGGGGGGATATGGCTACACCTTC
d_gene: NA; v_gene: TRBV6-6; j_gene: TRBJ1-2; abundance: NA; CDR3aa: CASSYLGVANYGYTF; CDR3nt: TGTGCCAGCAGTTACCTCGGGGTAGCTAACTATGGCTACACCTTC
d_gene: TRBD1; v_gene: TRBV18; j_gene: TRBJ2-7; abundance: NA; CDR3aa: CASSSGQGTYEQYF; CDR3nt: TGTGCCAGCTCATCAGGACAGGGGACCTACGAGCAGTACTTC
d_gene: TRBD1; v_gene: TRBV5-4; j_gene: TRBJ1-1; abundance: NA; CDR3aa: CASSLGTGAPRGNTEAFF; CDR3nt: TGTGCCAGCAGCTTGGGGACAGGGGCCCCCCGGGGGAACACTGAAGCTTTCTTT
d_gene: NA; v_gene: TRBV4-1; j_gene: TRBJ1-1; abundance: NA; CDR3aa: CASSHPYKDRYPGAFF; CDR3nt: TGCGCCAGCAGCCACCCGTATAAGGACAGATACCCGGGAGCTTTCTTT
d_gene: NA; v_gene: TRBV12-5; j_gene: TRBJ1-1; abundance: few; CDR3aa: CASLGTSEAFF; CDR3nt: TGTGCTAGCCTTGGGACATCCGAAGCTTTCTTT
d_gene: NA; v_gene: TRBV28; j_gene: TRBJ2-3; abundance: NA; CDR3aa: CASSLGEGDASTDTQYF; CDR3nt: TGTGCCAGCAGTCTAGGAGAGGGGGATGCTAGCACAGATACGCAGTATTTT
d_gene: TRBD1; v_gene: TRBV12-3/TRBV12-4; j_gene: TRBJ1-2; abundance: NA; CDR3aa: CASGGQGLFGYTF; CDR3nt: TGTGCCAGCGGGGGACAGGGTTTATTTGGCTACACCTTC
d_gene: NA; v_gene: TRBV4-3; j_gene: TRBJ1-5; abundance: once; CDR3aa: CASSQDAGREPQHF; CDR3nt: TGCGCCAGCAGCCAAGATGCGGGGCGTGAGCCCCAGCATTTT
d_gene: NA; v_gene: TRBV21-1; j_gene: TRBJ2-7; abundance: NA; CDR3aa: CASSKVGGGENSYEQYF; CDR3nt: TGTGCCAGCAGCAAAGTCGGCGGGGGGGAAAACTCCTACGAGCAGTACTTC
d_gene: TRBD2; v_gene: TRBV7-9; j_gene: TRBJ2-1; abundance: NA; CDR3aa: CASSFLAGEGQFF; CDR3nt: TGTGCCAGCAGCTTTCTAGCGGGGGAGGGGCAGTTCTTC
d_gene: NA; v_gene: TRBV4-1; j_gene: TRBJ2-2; abundance: NA; CDR3aa: CASSQEGGQGRFRAGELFF; CDR3nt: TGCGCCAGCAGCCAAGAGGGTGGGCAGGGGAGATTCCGGGCCGGGGAGCTGTTTTTT
d_gene: TRBD2; v_gene: TRBV19; j_gene: TRBJ2-7; abundance: NA; CDR3aa: CASSPQTSGPPGQYF; CDR3nt: TGTGCCAGTAGTCCTCAGACTAGCGGGCCCCCAGGGCAGTACTTC
d_gene: NA; v_gene: TRBV19; j_gene: TRBJ2-5; abundance: NA; CDR3aa: CASSKQSRETQYF; CDR3nt: TGTGCCAGTAGTAAGCAAAGTCGCGAGACCCAGTACTTC
d_gene: TRBD1; v_gene: TRBV7-2; j_gene: TRBJ1-6; abundance: NA; CDR3aa: CASSLVSGQGAPLHF; CDR3nt: TGTGCCAGCAGCTTAGTCTCCGGACAGGGGGCGCCCCTCCACTTT
d_gene: NA; v_gene: TRBV27; j_gene: TRBJ1-2; abundance: NA; CDR3aa: CASSPTGTPYGYTF; CDR3nt: TGTGCCAGCAGCCCTACGGGGACACCCTATGGCTACACCTTC
d_gene: NA; v_gene: TRBV10-3; j_gene: TRBJ2-1; abundance: NA; CDR3aa: CAISESGGLYNEQFF; CDR3nt: TGTGCCATCAGTGAGTCCGGGGGGCTCTACAATGAGCAGTTCTTC
d_gene: NA; v_gene: TRBV4-2; j_gene: TRBJ2-5; abundance: NA; CDR3aa: CASSQGQASGETQYF; CDR3nt: TGTGCCAGCAGCCAAGGTCAAGCGTCGGGGGAGACCCAGTACTTC
d_gene: NA; v_gene: TRBV4-3; j_gene: TRBJ1-5; abundance: once; CDR3aa: CASSQDHEGVTGNQPQHF; CDR3nt: TGCGCCAGCAGCCAAGATCACGAAGGGGTAACGGGCAATCAGCCCCAGCATTTT
d_gene: TRBD1; v_gene: TRBV18; j_gene: TRBJ1-6; abundance: NA; CDR3aa: CASSLSTVYRGSQSPLHF; CDR3nt: TGTGCCAGCTCGCTAAGTACAGTCTACAGGGGAAGCCAATCACCCCTCCACTTT
d_gene: TRBD1; v_gene: TRBV7-2; j_gene: TRBJ1-5; abundance: NA; CDR3aa: CASSSDRDGQPQHF; CDR3nt: TGTGCCAGCAGCTCCGACAGGGACGGCCAGCCCCAGCATTTT
d_gene: NA; v_gene: TRBV18; j_gene: TRBJ2-1; abundance: NA; CDR3aa: CASSQMGAGRNEQFF; CDR3nt: TGTGCCAGCTCCCAGATGGGGGCAGGGCGCAATGAGCAGTTCTTC
d_gene: NA; v_gene: TRBV24-1; j_gene: TRBJ1-1; abundance: few; CDR3aa: CATSNPGTEAFF; CDR3nt: TGTGCCACCAGCAACCCGGGCACTGAAGCTTTCTTT
d_gene: NA; v_gene: TRBV6-2/TRBV6-3; j_gene: TRBJ1-5; abundance: few; CDR3aa: CASSLLRGIQPQHF; CDR3nt: TGTGCCAGCAGTCTACTGCGGGGGATCCAGCCCCAGCATTTT
d_gene: TRBD1; v_gene: TRBV19; j_gene: TRBJ1-5; abundance: NA; CDR3aa: CASSPYSRDRAYQPQHF; CDR3nt: TGTGCCAGTAGTCCTTACTCCCGGGACAGAGCTTATCAGCCCCAGCATTTT
d_gene: NA; v_gene: TRBV19; j_gene: TRBJ2-1; abundance: NA; CDR3aa: CASSGGQIPFNEQFF; CDR3nt: TGTGCCAGTAGCGGAGGACAGATCCCTTTTAATGAGCAGTTCTTC
d_gene: NA; v_gene: TRBV18; j_gene: TRBJ1-2; abundance: NA; CDR3aa: CASSPDSNYGYTF; CDR3nt: TGTGCCAGCTCCCCCGACAGTAACTATGGCTACACCTTC
d_gene: TRBD1; v_gene: TRBV2; j_gene: TRBJ1-1; abundance: NA; CDR3aa: CASSSGNRGTEAFF; CDR3nt: TGTGCCAGCAGTTCGGGCAACAGGGGGACTGAAGCTTTCTTT
d_gene: NA; v_gene: TRBV2; j_gene: TRBJ1-3; abundance: once; CDR3aa: CASSVIGGKSSGNTIYF; CDR3nt: TGTGCCAGCAGTGTTATTGGGGGGAAGAGCTCTGGAAACACCATATATTTT
d_gene: NA; v_gene: TRBV7-8; j_gene: TRBJ2-7; abundance: NA; CDR3aa: CASSLEQVTYEQYF; CDR3nt: TGTGCCAGCAGCTTAGAACAGGTAACCTACGAGCAGTACTTC
d_gene: TRBD1; v_gene: TRBV5-4; j_gene: TRBJ1-4; abundance: NA; CDR3aa: CASSPSQGATNEKLFF; CDR3nt: TGTGCCAGCAGCCCATCACAGGGGGCGACTAATGAAAAACTGTTTTTT
d_gene: NA; v_gene: TRBV2; j_gene: TRBJ2-7; abundance: NA; CDR3aa: CASHETRSYEQYF; CDR3nt: TGTGCCAGCCACGAAACCAGGTCCTACGAGCAGTACTTC
d_gene: NA; v_gene: TRBV10-3; j_gene: TRBJ1-5; abundance: NA; CDR3aa: CAISGATGGLGQPQHF; CDR3nt: TGTGCCATCAGTGGCGCAACGGGGGGCTTAGGGCAGCCCCAGCATTTT